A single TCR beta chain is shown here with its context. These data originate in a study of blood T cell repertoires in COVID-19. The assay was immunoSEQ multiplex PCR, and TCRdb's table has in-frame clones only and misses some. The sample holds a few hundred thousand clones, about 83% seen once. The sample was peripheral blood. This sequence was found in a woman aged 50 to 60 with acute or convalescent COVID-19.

The CDR3 bases are TGTGCCAGTAGTATGAACAGTTGGAACACTGAAGCTTTCTTT. This gives the protein CASSMNSWNTEAFF. The J gene is TRBJ1-1, the V gene TRBV19; no clear D. Germline CDR1 is LNHDA and CDR2 is SQIVND (reference sequence). With 3 bases removed from V and 1 base from J, the gap between germline ends came to 9 bases. The CDR3 totals 14 residues.